This T cell receptor (beta chain) originates from a study of control samples from healthy donors and cancer patients. Sequencing used immunoSEQ multiplex PCR; TCRdb keeps in-frame clones, though not all of them. The data show 170,000 or so clones, approximately 94% seen once. Trimming took 4 bases from V and 5 from J, leaving 15 bases between them. This CDR3 is 14 amino acids long. Germline V gives CDR1 SGHRS, CDR2 YFSETQ. The clonotype comes from a woman aged 40 to 50 in good health. Specimen: blood. The chain recombines TRBV5-1 with TRBJ1-2, with D maybe TRBD1 (5 bases). CDR3 DNA: TGCGCCAGCAGCGACGGGGCTGAAGGATATGGCTACACCTTC. Its translation: CASSDGAEGYGYTF.